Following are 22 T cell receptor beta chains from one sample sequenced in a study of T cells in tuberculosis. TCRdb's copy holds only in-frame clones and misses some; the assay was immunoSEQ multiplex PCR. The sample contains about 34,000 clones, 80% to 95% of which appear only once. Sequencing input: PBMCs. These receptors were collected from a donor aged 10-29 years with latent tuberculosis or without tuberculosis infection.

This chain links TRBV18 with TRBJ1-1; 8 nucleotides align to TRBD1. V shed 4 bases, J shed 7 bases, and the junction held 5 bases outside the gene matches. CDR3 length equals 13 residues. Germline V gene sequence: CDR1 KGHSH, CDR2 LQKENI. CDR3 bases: TGTGCCAGCTCACTGAGGACAGGGCGTGAAGCTTTCTTT. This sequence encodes CASSLRTGREAFF. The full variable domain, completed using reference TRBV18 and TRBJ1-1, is NAGVMQNPRHLVRRRGQEARLRCSPMKGHSHVYWYRQLPEEGLKFMVYLQKENIIDESGMPKERFSAEFPKEGPSILRIQQVVRGDSAAYFCASSLRTGREAFFGQGTRLTVV.

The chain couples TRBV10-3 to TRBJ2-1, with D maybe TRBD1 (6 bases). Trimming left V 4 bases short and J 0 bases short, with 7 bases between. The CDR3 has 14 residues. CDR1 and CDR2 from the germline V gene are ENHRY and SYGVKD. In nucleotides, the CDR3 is TGTGCCATCAGTGGGGACAACTCCTACAATGAGCAGTTCTTC. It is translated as CAISGDNSYNEQFF.

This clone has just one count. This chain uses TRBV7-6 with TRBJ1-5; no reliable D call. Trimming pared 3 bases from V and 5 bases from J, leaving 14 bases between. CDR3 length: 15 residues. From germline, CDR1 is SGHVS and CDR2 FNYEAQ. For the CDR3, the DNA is TGTGCCAGCAGCTTTCGTGGAGGGCCAGATCAGCCCCAGCATTTT. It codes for CASSFRGGPDQPQHF.

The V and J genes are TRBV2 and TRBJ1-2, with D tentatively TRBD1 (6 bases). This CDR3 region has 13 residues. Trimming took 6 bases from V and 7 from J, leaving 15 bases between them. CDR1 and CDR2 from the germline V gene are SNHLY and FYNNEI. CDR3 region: CASSPDRRSGYTF. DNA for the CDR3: TGTGCCAGCAGCCCCGACAGGAGGAGTGGCTACACCTTC.

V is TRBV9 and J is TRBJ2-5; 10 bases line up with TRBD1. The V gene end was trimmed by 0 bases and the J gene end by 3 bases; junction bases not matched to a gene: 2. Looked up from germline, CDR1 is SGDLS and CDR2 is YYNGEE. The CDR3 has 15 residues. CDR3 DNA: TGTGCCAGCAGCGTAGTAGGGACAGGGGAAGAGACCCAGTACTTC. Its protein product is CASSVVGTGEETQYF.

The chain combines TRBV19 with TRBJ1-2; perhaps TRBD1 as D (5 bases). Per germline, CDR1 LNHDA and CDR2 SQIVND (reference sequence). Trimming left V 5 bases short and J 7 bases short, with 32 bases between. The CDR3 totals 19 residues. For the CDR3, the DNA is TGTGCCAGTAGTGGGGAGGGCCCCGGATCCGCCCGACAGATCTTTGGCTACACCTTC. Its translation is CASSGEGPGSARQIFGYTF.

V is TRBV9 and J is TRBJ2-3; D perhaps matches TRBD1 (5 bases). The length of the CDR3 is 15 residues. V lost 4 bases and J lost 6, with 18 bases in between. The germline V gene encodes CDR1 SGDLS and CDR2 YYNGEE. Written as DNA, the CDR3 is TGTGCCAGCAGCCCCCGTGGGGCCCTTGGGGATACGCAGTATTTT. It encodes CASSPRGALGDTQYF. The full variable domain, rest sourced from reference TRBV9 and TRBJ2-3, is DSGVTQTPKHLITATGQRVTLRCSPRSGDLSVYWYQQSLDQGLQFLIQYYNGEERAKGNILERFSAQQFPDLHSELNLSSLELGDSALYFCASSPRGALGDTQYFGPGTRLTVL.

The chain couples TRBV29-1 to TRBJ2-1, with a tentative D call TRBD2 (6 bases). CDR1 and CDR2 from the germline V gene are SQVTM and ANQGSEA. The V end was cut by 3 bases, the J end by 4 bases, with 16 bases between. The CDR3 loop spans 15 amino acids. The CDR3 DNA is TGCAGCGTTGATGCGACACTCGGGAGATACAATGAGCAGTTCTTC. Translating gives CSVDATLGRYNEQFF.

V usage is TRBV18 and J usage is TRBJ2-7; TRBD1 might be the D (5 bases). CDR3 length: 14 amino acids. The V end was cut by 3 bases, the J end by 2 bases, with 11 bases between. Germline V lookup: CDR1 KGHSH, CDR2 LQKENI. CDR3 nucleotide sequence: TGTGCCAGCTCACCTCGACAGAATACCTACGAGCAGTACTTC. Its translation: CASSPRQNTYEQYF.

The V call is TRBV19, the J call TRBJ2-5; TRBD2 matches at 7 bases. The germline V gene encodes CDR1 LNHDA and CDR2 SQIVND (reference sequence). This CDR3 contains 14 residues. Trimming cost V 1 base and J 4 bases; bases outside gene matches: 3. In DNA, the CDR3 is TGTGCCAGTAGTATAGTACCGGGGGGAGAGACCCAGTACTTC. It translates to CASSIVPGGETQYF. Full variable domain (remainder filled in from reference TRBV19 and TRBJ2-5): DGGITQSPKYLFRKEGQNVTLSCEQNLNHDAMYWYRQDPGQGLRLIYYSQIVNDFQKGDIAEGYSVSREKKESFPLTVTSAQKNPTAFYLCASSIVPGGETQYFGPGTRLLVL.

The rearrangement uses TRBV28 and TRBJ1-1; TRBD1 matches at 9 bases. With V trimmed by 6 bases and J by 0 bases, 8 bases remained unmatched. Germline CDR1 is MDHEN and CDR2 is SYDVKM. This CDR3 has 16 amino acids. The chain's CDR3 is CASSPGTGQLNTEAFF. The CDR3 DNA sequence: TGTGCCAGCAGCCCCGGGACAGGGCAACTGAACACTGAAGCTTTCTTT.

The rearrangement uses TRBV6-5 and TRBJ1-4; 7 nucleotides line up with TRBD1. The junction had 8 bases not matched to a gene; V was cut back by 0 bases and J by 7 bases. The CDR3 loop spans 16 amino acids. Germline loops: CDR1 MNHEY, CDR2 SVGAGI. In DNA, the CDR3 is TGTGCCAGCAGTTACTCGAACCGGAGGACAGGTGAAAAACTGTTTTTT. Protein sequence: CASSYSNRRTGEKLFF.

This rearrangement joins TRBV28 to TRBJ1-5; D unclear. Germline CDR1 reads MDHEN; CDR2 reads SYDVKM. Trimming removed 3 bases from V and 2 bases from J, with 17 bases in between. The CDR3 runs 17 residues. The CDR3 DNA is TGTGCCAGCAGTTTTCTGCCCAGTTTTACAGGCAATCAGCCCCAGCATTTT. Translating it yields CASSFLPSFTGNQPQHF.

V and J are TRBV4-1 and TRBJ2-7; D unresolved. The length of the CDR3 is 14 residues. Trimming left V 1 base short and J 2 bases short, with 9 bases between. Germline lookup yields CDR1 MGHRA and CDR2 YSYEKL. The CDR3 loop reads CASSQGNRAYEQYF. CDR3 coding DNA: TGCGCCAGCAGCCAAGGGAATCGGGCCTACGAGCAGTACTTC.

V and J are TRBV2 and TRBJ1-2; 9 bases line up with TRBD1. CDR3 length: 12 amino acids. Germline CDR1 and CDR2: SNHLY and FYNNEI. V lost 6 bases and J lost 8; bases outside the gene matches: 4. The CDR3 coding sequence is TGTGCCAGCAGACAGGGGGCTGGGGGCTACACCTTC. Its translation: CASRQGAGGYTF.

The CDR3 protein is CASSPQSSSYEQYF. The CDR3 DNA sequence: TGTGCCAGCTCACCACAAAGTAGCAGCTACGAGCAGTACTTC. The chain has TRBV18 and TRBJ2-7; D is unclear. The CDR3 extends over 14 amino acids. Germline CDR1 reads KGHSH; CDR2 reads LQKENI. V shed 1 base and J shed 3 bases, with 10 bases lying between them.

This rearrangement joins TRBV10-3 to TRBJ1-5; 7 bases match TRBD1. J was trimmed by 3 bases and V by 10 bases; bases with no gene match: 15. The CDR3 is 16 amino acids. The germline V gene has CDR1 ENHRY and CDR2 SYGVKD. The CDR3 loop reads CATRNLQGPLNQPQHF. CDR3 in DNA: TGTGCCACCCGCAATCTACAGGGGCCCCTCAATCAGCCCCAGCATTTT.

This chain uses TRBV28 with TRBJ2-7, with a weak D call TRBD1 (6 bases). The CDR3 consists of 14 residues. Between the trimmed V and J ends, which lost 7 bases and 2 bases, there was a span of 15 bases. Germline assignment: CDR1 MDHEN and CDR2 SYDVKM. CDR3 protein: CASTKYRVPYEQYF. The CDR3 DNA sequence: TGTGCCAGCACAAAATACAGGGTCCCCTACGAGCAGTACTTC.

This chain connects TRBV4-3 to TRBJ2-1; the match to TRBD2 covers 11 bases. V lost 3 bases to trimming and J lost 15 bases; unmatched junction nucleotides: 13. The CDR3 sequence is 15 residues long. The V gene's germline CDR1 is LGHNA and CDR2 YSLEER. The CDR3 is CASSHVGLAEGSPFF. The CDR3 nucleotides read TGCGCCAGCAGCCATGTGGGACTAGCGGAAGGCTCGCCGTTCTTC.

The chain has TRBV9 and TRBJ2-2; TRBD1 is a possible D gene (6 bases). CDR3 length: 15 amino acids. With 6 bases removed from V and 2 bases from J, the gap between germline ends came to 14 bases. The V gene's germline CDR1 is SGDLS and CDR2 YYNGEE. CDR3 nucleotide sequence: TGTGCCAGCACCTCTAGGGGGACCAACACCGGGGAGCTGTTTTTT. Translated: CASTSRGTNTGELFF.

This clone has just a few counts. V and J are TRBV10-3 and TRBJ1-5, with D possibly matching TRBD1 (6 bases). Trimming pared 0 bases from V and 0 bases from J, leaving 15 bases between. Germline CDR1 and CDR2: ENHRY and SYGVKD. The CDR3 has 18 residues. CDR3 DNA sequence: TGTGCCATCAGTGAGTCGCTCTTTACAGGGAATAGCAATCAGCCCCAGCATTTT. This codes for CAISESLFTGNSNQPQHF.

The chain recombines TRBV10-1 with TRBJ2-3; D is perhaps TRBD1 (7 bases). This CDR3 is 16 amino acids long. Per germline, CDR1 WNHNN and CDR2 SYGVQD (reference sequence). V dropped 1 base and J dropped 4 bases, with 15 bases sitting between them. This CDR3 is CASSEYATGTADTQYF. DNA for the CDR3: TGCGCCAGCAGTGAGTATGCGACAGGGACTGCAGATACGCAGTATTTT.